The 18 T cell receptor beta chains below all came from one sample that was sequenced in a study of technical replicates of blood from four donors. Assay: immunoSEQ multiplex PCR; the TCRdb copy retains only in-frame clones and omits some. The sample has 60,000 to 70,000 clones, roughly 98% seen once; the top ten hold around 0.15%. Sequenced material: T cells isolated from PBMCs. The receptors here all came from a human donor in good health.

This chain links TRBV4-1 with TRBJ2-7, with TRBD2 identical over 11 bases. CDR1 is MGHRA and CDR2 is YSYEKL in the germline V gene. The CDR3 extends over 15 amino acids. V shed 3 bases, J shed 4 bases, and the junction held 5 bases outside the gene matches. The CDR3 sequence is CASSHPTSGTYEQYF. CDR3 nucleotide sequence: TGCGCCAGCAGCCATCCGACTAGCGGGACTTACGAGCAGTACTTC.

The chain employs TRBV5-4 and TRBJ2-1, with 8 bases that match TRBD1. V dropped 3 bases and J dropped 15; count of bases not matched to a gene: 8. CDR1 SGHNT and CDR2 YYREEE come from the germline V gene (reference sequence). This CDR3 comprises 12 residues. CDR3 residues: CASSSQGAGGFF. The CDR3 DNA is TGTGCCAGCAGCTCTCAGGGGGCAGGGGGGTTCTTC. The whole variable domain, remainder taken from reference TRBV5-4 and TRBJ2-1, is ETGVTQSPTHLIKTRGQQVTLRCSSQSGHNTVSWYQQALGQGPQFIFQYYREEENGRGNFPPRFSGLQFPNYSSELNVNALELDDSALYLCASSSQGAGGFFGPGTRLTVL.

This chain connects TRBV14 to TRBJ2-3; 9 bases are shared with TRBD2. This CDR3 spans 14 amino acids. V lost 5 bases to trimming and J lost 5 bases; unmatched junction nucleotides: 5. The germline CDR1 and CDR2 sequences are SGHDN and FVKESK. In nucleotides, the CDR3 is TGTGCCAGCAGCGACGGACTAGCGAAAGATACGCAGTATTTT. Its protein is CASSDGLAKDTQYF.

This clone appeared once. This chain uses TRBV9 with TRBJ2-1, with 14 bases fitting TRBD2. Germline V gene data show CDR1 as SGDLS and CDR2 as YYNGEE. After removal of 3 bases from V and 6 bases from J, the junction contained 5 bases not matched to a gene. The CDR3 has 16 residues. In DNA, the CDR3 is TGTGCCAGCAGCGCCACCGGGACTAGCGGGGGCAATGAGCAGTTCTTC. Amino acid sequence: CASSATGTSGGNEQFF.

V is TRBV25-1 and J is TRBJ2-5; D uncertain. The CDR3 loop spans 14 amino acids. Trimming pared 5 bases from V and 7 bases from J, leaving 17 bases between. CDR1 is MGHDK and CDR2 is SYGVNS in the germline V gene. The CDR3 here is CASSSLEARGTQYF. CDR3 DNA: TGTGCCAGCAGTTCCCTTGAGGCCAGAGGGACCCAGTACTTC.

The sample holds one count of this clone. CDR3 region: CASSSRGQPQHF. The CDR3 DNA reads as TGTGCCAGCAGCTCGCGGGGCCAGCCCCAGCATTTT. The rearrangement uses TRBV11-2 and TRBJ1-5; the D gene is possibly TRBD1 (5 bases). From germline, CDR1 is SGHAT and CDR2 FQNNGV. V was trimmed by 4 bases and J by 7 bases, leaving 8 bases between them. This CDR3 region has 12 residues.

This clone was found once. The rearrangement uses TRBV27 and TRBJ2-7, with D tentatively TRBD1 (6 bases). Germline values: CDR1 MNHEY, CDR2 SMNVEV (reference sequence). V was shortened by 6 bases and J by 3 bases, with 18 bases between the two germline ends. This CDR3 is 15 amino acids long. DNA of the CDR3: TGTGCCAGCAGCACAGTACAGTCCAGGGGCTACGAGCAGTACTTC. Translating it yields CASSTVQSRGYEQYF.

This chain joins TRBV19 and TRBJ1-5; possibly TRBD1 for D (6 bases). Trimming removed 11 bases from V and 5 bases from J, with 16 bases in between. Germline V lookup: CDR1 LNHDA, CDR2 SQIVND (reference sequence). CDR3 size: 13 residues. The CDR3 coding sequence is TGTGCCGTCGCCGGGGGGCGAGATCAGCCCCAGCATTTT. This translates into CAVAGGRDQPQHF. Looking up the rest from reference TRBV19 and TRBJ1-5 gives the full variable domain: DGGITQSPKYLFRKEGQNVTLSCEQNLNHDAMYWYRQDPGQGLRLIYYSQIVNDFQKGDIAEGYSVSREKKESFPLTVTSAQKNPTAFYLCAVAGGRDQPQHFGDGTRLSIL.

The gene calls are TRBV5-1 and TRBJ1-1; weak D call: TRBD1 (5 bases). Germline lookup yields CDR1 SGHRS and CDR2 YFSETQ. Trimming took 5 bases from V and 7 from J, leaving 9 bases between them. The CDR3 is 11 residues long. Here the CDR3 reads CASRTGGEAFF. The CDR3 DNA reads TGCGCCAGCAGGACGGGGGGTGAAGCTTTCTTT. The variable domain in full, with the rest retrieved from reference TRBV5-1 and TRBJ1-1, is KAGVTQTPRYLIKTRGQQVTLSCSPISGHRSVSWYQQTPGQGLQFLFEYFSETQRNKGNFPGRFSGRQFSNSRSEMNVSTLELGDSALYLCASRTGGEAFFGQGTRLTVV.

The chain couples TRBV2 to TRBJ1-2; no clear D gene. Looked up from germline, CDR1 is SNHLY and CDR2 is FYNNEI. This CDR3 has 13 residues. Between the trimmed V and J ends, which lost 3 bases and 4 bases, there was a span of 9 bases. In DNA, the CDR3 is TGTGCCAGCAGTGACCAGCTAGTCTATGGCTACACCTTC. This sequence encodes CASSDQLVYGYTF. Supplemented by reference TRBV2 and TRBJ1-2, the full variable domain reads EPEVTQTPSHQVTQMGQEVILRCVPISNHLYFYWYRQILGQKVEFLVSFYNNEISEKSEIFDDQFSVERPDGSNFTLKIRSTKLEDSAMYFCASSDQLVYGYTFGSGTRLTVV.

The chain combines TRBV9 with TRBJ2-7, with 7 bases identical to TRBD1. The CDR3 is 13 residues long. Losses at the gene ends were 2 bases for V and 2 bases for J; bases not matched to a gene: 1. Germline values: CDR1 SGDLS, CDR2 YYNGEE. CDR3 sequence: CASSVGQTYEQYF. CDR3 bases: TGTGCCAGCAGCGTGGGACAGACCTACGAGCAGTACTTC.

The chain couples TRBV11-3 to TRBJ1-2; TRBD1 might be the D (5 bases). The CDR3 runs 14 residues. Trimming removed 3 bases at V and 5 bases at J, with 13 bases between. The V gene's germline CDR1 is SGHNT and CDR2 YENEEA. The CDR3 coding sequence is TGTGCCAGCAGCTTGAAGGGAGGGGCATATGGCTACACCTTC. Its protein product is CASSLKGGAYGYTF.

The chain combines TRBV5-1 with TRBJ1-6; the D gene is possibly TRBD1 (5 bases). This CDR3 spans 16 amino acids. Germline assignment: CDR1 SGHRS and CDR2 YFSETQ. The V end lost 1 base, the J end lost 7 bases, and 15 bases lay between the germline ends. CDR3 amino acids: CASSLKGWTENSPLHF. The DNA for the CDR3 is TGCGCCAGCAGCTTGAAGGGGTGGACGGAAAATTCACCCCTCCACTTT.

This clone has only one observation. As DNA, the CDR3 is TGCGCCAGCAGTTACCCGGGACAGACCGACAATGAGCAGTTCTTC. Its translation is CASSYPGQTDNEQFF. The chain uses TRBV4-1 and TRBJ2-1; 7 nucleotides agree with TRBD1. Per the germline V gene, CDR1 is MGHRA and CDR2 is YSYEKL. The J segment lost 5 bases and the V segment lost 6 bases, leaving 10 bases of the junction unmatched. The CDR3 contains 15 residues.

This sequence joins TRBV6-5 and TRBJ1-5, with TRBD1 matching over 8 bases. This CDR3 has 14 amino acids. CDR1 MNHEY and CDR2 SVGAGI come from the germline V gene. The V gene end was trimmed by 2 bases and the J gene end by 5 bases; junction bases not matched to a gene: 2. CDR3 coding DNA: TGTGCCAGCAGTTACGGACAGGGCGATCAGCCCCAGCATTTT. Its translation is CASSYGQGDQPQHF.

The genes are TRBV9 and TRBJ2-2; the D gene is possibly TRBD1 (5 bases). The germline V and J ends were trimmed by 2 bases and 1 base, with 12 bases remaining between them. Germline lookup yields CDR1 SGDLS and CDR2 YYNGEE. This CDR3 has 16 amino acids. Here the CDR3 reads CASSVIDRGNTGELFF. The CDR3 DNA sequence: TGTGCCAGCAGCGTGATAGACAGAGGGAACACCGGGGAGCTGTTTTTT.

The chain is built from TRBV2 and TRBJ1-2; 8 bases fit TRBD1. This CDR3 is built from 13 residues. The germline gives CDR1 SNHLY, CDR2 FYNNEI. Losses at the gene ends were 6 bases for V and 8 bases for J; bases not matched to a gene: 8. The CDR3 coding sequence is TGTGCCAGCAGCCGACAGGGGAGCGCGGGCTACACCTTC. Translation: CASSRQGSAGYTF.

In the case of this clone: Other DNA variants within this sample encode the same CDR3. V is TRBV5-1 and J is TRBJ2-1; D call uncertain. Germline V gives CDR1 SGHRS, CDR2 YFSETQ. Trimming took off 2 bases at V and 6 bases at J, with 6 bases between the two ends. This CDR3 region has 12 residues. For the CDR3, the DNA is TGCGCCAGCAGCTTAGCTTCCAATGAGCAGTTCTTC. The encoded protein is CASSLASNEQFF.